The source of this T cell receptor beta chain is a study of cytomegalovirus exposure and HLA in healthy donors. The PCR had 60 Vbeta and 13 Jbeta primers. Only in-frame clones appear in the TCRdb table, and some are missing; sequencing was by immunoSEQ multiplex PCR. The data contain 100,000 or so clones, about 70% of them singletons. Germline CDR1 reads SGHAT; CDR2 reads FQNNGV. V lost 8 bases and J lost 5; bases outside the gene matches: 17. The CDR3 has 16 amino acids. The receptor was derived from a middle-aged woman in good health and CMV-seronegative. V and J are TRBV11-2 and TRBJ2-5; TRBD2 matches at 7 bases. The sample taken for sequencing was PBMCs. The CDR3 loop reads CASRKGRGMREETQYF. The CDR3 DNA reads as TGTGCCAGCCGAAAGGGGAGGGGCATGAGAGAGGAGACCCAGTACTTC.